The 29 T cell receptor beta chains below all came from one sample that was sequenced in a study of beta chain features in type 1 diabetes. The authors reverse transcribed all of the isolated RNA, so sequencing captured expressed TCRB transcripts. Assay: immunoSEQ multiplex PCR; the TCRdb copy retains only in-frame clones and omits some. The data contain some 900,000 clones, about a sixth of them singletons. What was sequenced was naive CD4+ T cells from blood. These receptors all stem from a woman between 18 and 30 years old in good health.

The chain links TRBV7-2 to TRBJ2-3; D is perhaps TRBD1 (5 bases). In germline, CDR1 is SGHTA, CDR2 FQGNSA. The CDR3 loop spans 15 amino acids. V dropped 5 bases and J dropped 3 bases, with 15 bases sitting between them. CDR3 sequence (DNA): TGTGCCAGCAGCCCCGAGGCAGGGCGGACAGATACGCAGTATTTT. It yields the protein CASSPEAGRTDTQYF.

The V call is TRBV28, the J call TRBJ2-5; perhaps TRBD2 as D (5 bases). Germline assignment: CDR1 MDHEN and CDR2 SYDVKM. Trimming removed 6 bases from V and 3 bases from J, with 17 bases in between. This CDR3 has 15 amino acids. CDR3 residues: CASRHRFREEETQYF. For the CDR3, the DNA is TGTGCCAGCAGGCACCGATTCCGGGAAGAAGAGACCCAGTACTTC.

V and J are TRBV7-9 and TRBJ2-3; 12 nucleotides agree with TRBD2. The CDR3 covers 17 residues. The germline V gene encodes CDR1 SEHNR and CDR2 FQNEAQ (reference sequence). V was clipped by 5 bases and J by 2 bases; unmatched bases: 8. The CDR3 spells CASSPKLAGGLTDTQYF. The CDR3 DNA is TGTGCCAGCAGCCCGAAACTAGCGGGAGGCCTCACAGATACGCAGTATTTT.

This clone turned up a few times. The chain employs TRBV6-1 and TRBJ1-5; D call uncertain. V lost 6 bases to trimming and J lost 4 bases, with 10 bases between them. This CDR3 spans 13 amino acids. From germline, CDR1 is MNHNS and CDR2 SASEGT. CDR3 DNA sequence: TGTGCCAGCAGAACCACCCTAAATCAGCCCCAGCATTTT. Translation gives CASRTTLNQPQHF.

This clone was counted between two and nine times. The genes are TRBV7-9 and TRBJ2-7; 12 nucleotides agree with TRBD1. The V and J ends lost 3 bases and 2 bases, in that order; junction bases with no gene match: 5. Germline V CDR1 and CDR2: SEHNR, FQNEAQ (reference sequence). The CDR3 extends over 16 amino acids. CDR3 amino acids: CASSLGQGALTYEQYF. CDR3 sequence (DNA): TGTGCCAGCAGCTTGGGACAGGGGGCTTTAACCTACGAGCAGTACTTC.

This clone was counted many times. The J gene is TRBJ2-1, the V gene TRBV19, with D unclear. Trimming removed 1 base from V and 3 bases from J, with 7 bases in between. The CDR3 contains 14 residues. Germline CDR1 LNHDA, CDR2 SQIVND (reference sequence). The CDR3 loop is CASSIGRLYNEQFF. In DNA form, the CDR3 reads TGTGCCAGTAGTATAGGTAGACTCTACAATGAGCAGTTCTTC. Full variable domain (rest looked up from reference TRBV19 and TRBJ2-1): DGGITQSPKYLFRKEGQNVTLSCEQNLNHDAMYWYRQDPGQGLRLIYYSQIVNDFQKGDIAEGYSVSREKKESFPLTVTSAQKNPTAFYLCASSIGRLYNEQFFGPGTRLTVL.

This clone has only a few counts. The chain carries TRBV5-1 and TRBJ2-7, with D uncertain. The CDR3 extends over 14 amino acids. Germline V gene lookup returns CDR1 SGHRS and CDR2 YFSETQ. V was pared by 1 base and J by 5 bases, with 13 bases between. CDR3 nucleotides: TGCGCCAGCAGCTTGATAGGGCCCAACCACGAGCAGTACTTC. Amino acids: CASSLIGPNHEQYF.

The sample holds a few counts of this clone. This chain uses TRBV7-9 with TRBJ2-1, with TRBD2 matching over 8 bases. After removal of 5 bases from V and 5 bases from J, the junction contained 8 bases not matched to a gene. CDR3 size: 15 residues. The germline V gene encodes CDR1 SEHNR and CDR2 FQNEAQ (reference sequence). Here the CDR3 DNA reads TGTGCCAGCAGCCCCCTGGTAGCGGGGAACAATGAGCAGTTCTTC. Translation: CASSPLVAGNNEQFF.

The gene calls are TRBV6-6 and TRBJ1-4; TRBD1 matches at 7 bases. Germline values: CDR1 MNHNY, CDR2 SVGAGI (reference sequence). The CDR3 covers 14 residues. V trimming: 5 bases; J trimming: 3 bases; junction bases outside the gene matches: 3. The CDR3 region has the DNA TGTGCCAGCAGTAGGGGACAGCCTAATGAAAAACTGTTTTTT. As protein: CASSRGQPNEKLFF.

The gene calls are TRBV11-1 and TRBJ2-3, with 11 bases fitting TRBD2. The CDR3 covers 16 residues. After removal of 5 bases from V and 1 base from J, the junction contained 5 bases not matched to a gene. Germline loops: CDR1 SGHAT, CDR2 FQDESV (reference sequence). CDR3 amino acids: CASSQTSGARTDTQYF. For the CDR3, the DNA is TGTGCCAGCAGCCAGACTAGCGGGGCCCGCACAGATACGCAGTATTTT. Together with reference TRBV11-1 and TRBJ2-3, the CDR3 gives the full variable domain: EAEVAQSPRYKITEKSQAVAFWCDPISGHATLYWYRQILGQGPELLVQFQDESVVDDSQLPKDRFSAERLKGVDSTLKIQPAELGDSAMYLCASSQTSGARTDTQYFGPGTRLTVL.

V is TRBV6-1 and J is TRBJ2-1; 12 nucleotides line up with TRBD2. V was clipped by 5 bases and J by 6 bases; unmatched bases: 5. This CDR3 has 15 residues. In germline, CDR1 is MNHNS, CDR2 SASEGT. CDR3 DNA: TGTGCCAGCAGTCGCACGGGACTAGCGGGCAATGAGCAGTTCTTC. Its translation: CASSRTGLAGNEQFF.

This clone has a handful of counts. Other nucleotide sequences from this sample produce the same CDR3. The rearrangement links TRBV11-1 to TRBJ2-1; no definite D call. Germline V CDR1 and CDR2: SGHAT, FQDESV (reference sequence). The CDR3 sequence is 13 residues long. The V end was cut by 0 bases, the J end by 4 bases, with 4 bases between. In nucleotides, the CDR3 is TGTGCCAGCAGCTTAGCTAGATACAATGAGCAGTTCTTC. Amino acids: CASSLARYNEQFF.

The chain is built from TRBV11-2 and TRBJ2-5; 10 bases agree with TRBD1. Unmatched junction bases numbered 2, after V lost 1 base and J lost 3 bases. The CDR3 is 15 amino acids. Germline V gene data show CDR1 as SGHAT and CDR2 as FQNNGV. CDR3 in DNA: TGTGCCAGCAGCTTAGCAGGGACAGGGGAAGAGACCCAGTACTTC. Translating it yields CASSLAGTGEETQYF.

This chain uses TRBV4-2 with TRBJ2-7; D assignment may be TRBD1 or TRBD2 (5 bases each). Trimming pared 0 bases from V and 4 bases from J, leaving 16 bases between. Germline CDR1 reads LGHNA; CDR2 reads YNFKEQ. The CDR3 runs to 16 residues. The DNA of the CDR3 is TGTGCCAGCAGCCAAGAAGGTGGGACCCCCGGGTACGAGCAGTACTTC. It specifies CASSQEGGTPGYEQYF.

In its sample, this clone was seen a few times. The chain is built from TRBV6-5 and TRBJ1-5, with 10 positions matching TRBD1. With 6 bases clipped from V and 5 bases from J, the junction kept 4 bases outside the gene matches. The CDR3 spans 14 residues. The germline V gene has CDR1 MNHEY and CDR2 SVGAGI. The CDR3 is CASRDRGEDQPQHF. The CDR3 DNA is TGTGCCAGCAGGGACAGGGGGGAAGATCAGCCCCAGCATTTT.

With regard to this clone: The same CDR3 also results from other DNA sequences found in this sample. This rearrangement joins TRBV7-2 to TRBJ2-3; either TRBD1 or TRBD2 may fit D (5 bases each). V shed 2 bases and J shed 4 bases, with 7 bases lying between them. The CDR3 length is 13 residues. Germline CDR1 reads SGHTA; CDR2 reads FQGNSA. CDR3 DNA: TGTGCCAGCAGCTTAACGGGGCCAGATACGCAGTATTTT. Translating it yields CASSLTGPDTQYF. Full variable domain (missing parts from reference TRBV7-2 and TRBJ2-3): GAGVSQSPSNKVTEKGKDVELRCDPISGHTALYWYRQSLGQGLEFLIYFQGNSAPDKSGLPSDRFSAERTGGSVSTLTIQRTQQEDSAVYLCASSLTGPDTQYFGPGTRLTVL.

The gene calls are TRBV19 and TRBJ2-1; D gene unclear. V lost 1 base to trimming and J lost 3 bases, with 7 bases between them. The CDR3 contains 14 residues. Per the germline V gene, CDR1 is LNHDA and CDR2 is SQIVND (reference sequence). CDR3 loop: CASSIVSRYNEQFF. DNA of the CDR3: TGTGCCAGTAGTATAGTGTCTCGCTACAATGAGCAGTTCTTC.

In DNA, the CDR3 is TGTGCCAGCAGCTCTATACTCGATCCGGATACGCAGTATTTT. This gives the protein CASSSILDPDTQYF. The rearrangement uses TRBV5-4 and TRBJ2-3; D gene unclear. CDR1 is SGHNT, CDR2 YYREEE, per germline (reference sequence). V shed 3 bases and J shed 6 bases, with 14 bases lying between them. This CDR3 region has 14 residues.

A few counts support this clone. The chain combines TRBV27 with TRBJ2-5; 7 positions agree with TRBD1. The CDR3 sequence is 17 residues long. Losses at the gene ends were 2 bases for V and 5 bases for J; bases not matched to a gene: 14. The V gene's germline CDR1 is MNHEY and CDR2 SMNVEV (reference sequence). The CDR3 here is CASSLGPQTGFIETQYF. CDR3 DNA sequence: TGTGCCAGCAGTTTAGGACCGCAGACAGGGTTCATTGAGACCCAGTACTTC.

This chain connects TRBV6-6 to TRBJ2-1; the match to TRBD2 covers 13 bases. CDR3 length equals 14 residues. Germline CDR1 and CDR2: MNHNY and SVGAGI (reference sequence). The trim removed 10 bases at V and 15 bases at J, leaving 15 bases unmatched. The CDR3 protein is CAIRRLAGGQDGFF. Here the CDR3 DNA reads TGTGCCATCCGCAGACTAGCGGGAGGACAAGACGGGTTCTTC.

This clone came up a few times. V usage is TRBV4-3 and J usage is TRBJ2-5; TRBD2 is a possible D gene (5 bases). The DNA end is a closer match to TRBJ2-7, so the J assignment may be wrong. Germline loops: CDR1 LGHNA, CDR2 YSLEER. The CDR3 contains 14 residues. CDR3 bases: TGCGCCAGCAGCCAGACCCACCCGGGGTCCGAGCAGTACTTC. Encoded protein: CASSQTHPGSEQYF.

The chain links TRBV6-1 to TRBJ1-2; D is undetermined. The CDR3 contains 12 residues. Germline V gene lookup returns CDR1 MNHNS and CDR2 SASEGT. V was clipped by 8 bases and J by 2 bases, with 9 bases between them. The CDR3 region is CASAQLNYGYTF. The CDR3 DNA reads as TGTGCCAGCGCCCAACTGAACTATGGCTACACCTTC.

The rearrangement links TRBV7-2 to TRBJ2-3; 9 bases line up with TRBD2. Per germline, CDR1 SGHTA and CDR2 FQGNSA. This CDR3 region has 16 residues. Unmatched junction bases numbered 6, after V lost 1 base and J lost 4 bases. The CDR3 sequence: CASSLVGTSWADTQYF. The CDR3 DNA reads as TGTGCCAGCAGCTTAGTTGGGACTAGCTGGGCAGATACGCAGTATTTT.

The J gene is TRBJ2-7, the V gene TRBV5-6; TRBD1 matches 9 bases. Germline CDR1 is SGHDT and CDR2 is YYEEEE. CDR3 length: 15 residues. The V and J ends lost 1 base and 2 bases, in that order; junction bases with no gene match: 4. As DNA, the CDR3 is TGTGCCAGCAGCTTGAGGGGACAGGGAGCCTACGAGCAGTACTTC. Translating it yields CASSLRGQGAYEQYF.

This clone was counted a few times. The V call is TRBV19, the J call TRBJ1-1; D perhaps matches TRBD1 (6 bases). Per the germline V gene, CDR1 is LNHDA and CDR2 is SQIVND (reference sequence). Trimming removed 10 bases from V and 0 bases from J, with 12 bases in between. CDR3 length: 13 residues. The CDR3 sequence is CATTDRVNTEAFF. The CDR3 DNA reads as TGTGCCACCACGGACAGAGTGAACACTGAAGCTTTCTTT.

There are a few counts of this clone. The chain is built from TRBV5-1 and TRBJ2-1; D is unclear. The CDR3 is 15 amino acids. CDR1 and CDR2 (germline): SGHRS, YFSETQ. Trimming cost V 0 bases and J 6 bases, with 13 bases left between them. CDR3 protein: CASSLAIAVGNEQFF. The CDR3 DNA reads as TGCGCCAGCAGCTTGGCCATTGCAGTGGGCAATGAGCAGTTCTTC.

As regards this clone: This specimen includes other DNA sequences encoding the same CDR3. The CDR3 DNA follows: TGTGCCAGCTCACCGCCGGGAAGCTCTGGAAACACCATATATTTT. Amino acid sequence: CASSPPGSSGNTIYF. This rearrangement joins TRBV18 to TRBJ1-3; D unclear. V was pared by 3 bases and J by 0 bases, with 9 bases between. This CDR3 region has 15 residues. Germline V gives CDR1 KGHSH, CDR2 LQKENI.

Only a few counts were recorded for this clone. The gene calls are TRBV23-1 and TRBJ2-1; 8 positions agree with TRBD2. TRBV23-1 is noted as an ORF with a role that remains uncertain. Trimming cost V 2 bases and J 0 bases; bases outside gene matches: 15. The CDR3 runs 20 residues. The CDR3 DNA is TGCGCCAGCAGTCAACGGCTGACTAGCGTAACTGAGAGCTCCTACAATGAGCAGTTCTTC. Protein product: CASSQRLTSVTESSYNEQFF.

The gene calls are TRBV19 and TRBJ2-3, with TRBD1 matching 7 bases. V trimming: 4 bases; J trimming: 4 bases; junction bases outside the gene matches: 11. CDR1 and CDR2 from the germline V gene are LNHDA and SQIVND (reference sequence). This CDR3 is 16 amino acids long. In DNA, the CDR3 is TGTGCCAGTAGTAATGACCCCAGGGGGTCGGCAGATACGCAGTATTTT. It is translated as CASSNDPRGSADTQYF.